Here is one T cell receptor (beta chain) with its context. This entry belongs to a study of technical replicates of blood from a few donors. The method was immunoSEQ multiplex PCR; TCRdb's version includes in-frame clones alone and lacks a portion of them. This table holds about 83,000 clones, 92% found once. Deletions cut 1 base from V and 5 bases from J, with 14 bases between. The V gene's germline CDR1 is MDHEN and CDR2 SYDVKM. CDR3 size: 15 residues. This sequence joins TRBV28 and TRBJ2-5; tentative D call: TRBD2 (6 bases). Sequencing input: T cells isolated from PBMCs. The TCR sequence derives from a human donor in good health. The DNA for the CDR3 is TGTGCCAGCAGTTTATCAGCGGGCGCTCGGGAGACCCAGTACTTC. This gives the protein CASSLSAGARETQYF. Combining the CDR3 with reference TRBV28 and TRBJ2-5 gives the whole variable domain DVKVTQSSRYLVKRTGEKVFLECVQDMDHENMFWYRQDPGLGLRLIYFSYDVKMKEKGDIPEGYSVSREKKERFSLILESASTNQTSMYLCASSLSAGARETQYFGPGTRLLVL.